This TCR beta chain is from a study of cytomegalovirus exposure and HLA in healthy donors. The study ran its PCR with 60 Vbeta and 13 Jbeta primers. Measured with immunoSEQ multiplex PCR; TCRdb has only the in-frame clones, and not every one. Of tens of thousands of clones in the sample, 86% were seen once. The CDR3 contains 16 residues. V was pared by 5 bases and J by 0 bases, with 17 bases between. Germline loops: CDR1 SGHTA, CDR2 FQGNSA. This receptor was taken from a woman aged 40 to 50 in good health and CMV-seropositive. Sequenced input: PBMCs. This chain joins TRBV7-2 and TRBJ2-7; a weak D match, TRBD2 (8 bases). CDR3 nucleotide sequence: TGTGCCAGCAGCCAGGGGGGCGGGGGGCTCTCCTACGAGCAGTACTTC. Its protein product is CASSQGGGGLSYEQYF.